This TCR beta chain was sequenced for a study (dated by TCRdb to the mid-2010s). Background for the entire study: The study tested whether tumor-infiltrating Tregs in breast cancer are recruited from blood Tregs or converted in situ from other CD4+ T cell subsets.

Broader findings and caveats from the paper: The validation in the larger cohort was limited to a single TCR beta V-J rearrangement instead of whole repertoires. The greatest overlap of tumor-infiltrating Treg TCR alpha and beta sequences was observed with tumor naive CD4+ T cells, followed by blood naive CD4+ T cells. Tumor memory CD4+ T cell TCR gene usage clustered with blood and lymph node memory CD4+ cells and lymph node naive CD4+ cells.

The memory CD4+ T cell population was isolated based on a CD4+CD45RO+CD25- phenotype. Tregs, naive and memory CD4+ T cells from tumor, blood and ipsilateral draining lymph nodes of a few breast cancer patients underwent full-length TCR alpha and beta sequencing. Mononuclear cells from lymph nodes or around 48 ml of peripheral blood were isolated by Ficoll density gradient centrifugation. A purity exceeding 90% was confirmed by FACS for the sorted cell populations. Of note for this clonotype: Which antigen it targets is not known. Per-base qualities were not stored, and no clone one base away is much larger.

The CDR3 contains 18 residues, cysteine and phenylalanine counted. Only the CDR3 region is kept as DNA, spanning 54 bases read in frame from base 1. The germline V gene gives CDR1 as LGHNA and CDR2 as YNFKEQ. V is pruned by 2 bases and J by 6 bases, leaving 13 bases of the junction without a gene match. Full-length TCR variable regions were amplified by 5' RACE PCR with constant-region reverse primers, followed by semi-nested PCR with Nested Universal Primer A. The ReliaPrep RNA Cell Miniprep System was used to extract total RNA, which was then reverse transcribed into 5'RACE-ready cDNA with the SMARTer RACE 5'/3' Kit. Multiplex adaptors were used to barcode full-length TCR alpha and beta libraries, and the barcoded libraries were sequenced on an Illumina MiSeq. On the study's bioinformatics: For each of nine subset-tissue groups, sequencing data from the five patients were combined, and the groups were compared by unsupervised clustering of TCR gene usage. The Morisita-Horn index, with shared sequences weighted by their contribution to each repertoire, was used to calculate repertoire similarity. Clones were called with MiXCR by TCRdb after fastp trimmed the public reads at Q25, and only in-frame beta chains were retained. Rows are unified per CDR3 protein, each entry keeping the most common DNA and genes. It is TCRdb's table, rather than the study itself, that gives the V and J calls and clone size. The sample contains 30,000 or so distinct CDR3 sequences, roughly 24% of them found a single time. The ten largest clones take up around 4% of the sample.

This clonotype was obtained from a female donor with breast cancer. Sequencing input: memory CD4+ T cells sorted from blood. The sample's cell subset or site label, in plain terms: memory CD4+ T cells, CD4+CD45RO+CD25-. Recombination connected TRBV4-2 to TRBJ1-4; 9 junctional bases match TRBD1. In nucleotide form, the sequence is TGTGCCAGCAGCCAAACACAGGGGGCGTTTAACGGGGATGAAAAACTGTTTTTT. This is translated as CASSQTQGAFNGDEKLFF.